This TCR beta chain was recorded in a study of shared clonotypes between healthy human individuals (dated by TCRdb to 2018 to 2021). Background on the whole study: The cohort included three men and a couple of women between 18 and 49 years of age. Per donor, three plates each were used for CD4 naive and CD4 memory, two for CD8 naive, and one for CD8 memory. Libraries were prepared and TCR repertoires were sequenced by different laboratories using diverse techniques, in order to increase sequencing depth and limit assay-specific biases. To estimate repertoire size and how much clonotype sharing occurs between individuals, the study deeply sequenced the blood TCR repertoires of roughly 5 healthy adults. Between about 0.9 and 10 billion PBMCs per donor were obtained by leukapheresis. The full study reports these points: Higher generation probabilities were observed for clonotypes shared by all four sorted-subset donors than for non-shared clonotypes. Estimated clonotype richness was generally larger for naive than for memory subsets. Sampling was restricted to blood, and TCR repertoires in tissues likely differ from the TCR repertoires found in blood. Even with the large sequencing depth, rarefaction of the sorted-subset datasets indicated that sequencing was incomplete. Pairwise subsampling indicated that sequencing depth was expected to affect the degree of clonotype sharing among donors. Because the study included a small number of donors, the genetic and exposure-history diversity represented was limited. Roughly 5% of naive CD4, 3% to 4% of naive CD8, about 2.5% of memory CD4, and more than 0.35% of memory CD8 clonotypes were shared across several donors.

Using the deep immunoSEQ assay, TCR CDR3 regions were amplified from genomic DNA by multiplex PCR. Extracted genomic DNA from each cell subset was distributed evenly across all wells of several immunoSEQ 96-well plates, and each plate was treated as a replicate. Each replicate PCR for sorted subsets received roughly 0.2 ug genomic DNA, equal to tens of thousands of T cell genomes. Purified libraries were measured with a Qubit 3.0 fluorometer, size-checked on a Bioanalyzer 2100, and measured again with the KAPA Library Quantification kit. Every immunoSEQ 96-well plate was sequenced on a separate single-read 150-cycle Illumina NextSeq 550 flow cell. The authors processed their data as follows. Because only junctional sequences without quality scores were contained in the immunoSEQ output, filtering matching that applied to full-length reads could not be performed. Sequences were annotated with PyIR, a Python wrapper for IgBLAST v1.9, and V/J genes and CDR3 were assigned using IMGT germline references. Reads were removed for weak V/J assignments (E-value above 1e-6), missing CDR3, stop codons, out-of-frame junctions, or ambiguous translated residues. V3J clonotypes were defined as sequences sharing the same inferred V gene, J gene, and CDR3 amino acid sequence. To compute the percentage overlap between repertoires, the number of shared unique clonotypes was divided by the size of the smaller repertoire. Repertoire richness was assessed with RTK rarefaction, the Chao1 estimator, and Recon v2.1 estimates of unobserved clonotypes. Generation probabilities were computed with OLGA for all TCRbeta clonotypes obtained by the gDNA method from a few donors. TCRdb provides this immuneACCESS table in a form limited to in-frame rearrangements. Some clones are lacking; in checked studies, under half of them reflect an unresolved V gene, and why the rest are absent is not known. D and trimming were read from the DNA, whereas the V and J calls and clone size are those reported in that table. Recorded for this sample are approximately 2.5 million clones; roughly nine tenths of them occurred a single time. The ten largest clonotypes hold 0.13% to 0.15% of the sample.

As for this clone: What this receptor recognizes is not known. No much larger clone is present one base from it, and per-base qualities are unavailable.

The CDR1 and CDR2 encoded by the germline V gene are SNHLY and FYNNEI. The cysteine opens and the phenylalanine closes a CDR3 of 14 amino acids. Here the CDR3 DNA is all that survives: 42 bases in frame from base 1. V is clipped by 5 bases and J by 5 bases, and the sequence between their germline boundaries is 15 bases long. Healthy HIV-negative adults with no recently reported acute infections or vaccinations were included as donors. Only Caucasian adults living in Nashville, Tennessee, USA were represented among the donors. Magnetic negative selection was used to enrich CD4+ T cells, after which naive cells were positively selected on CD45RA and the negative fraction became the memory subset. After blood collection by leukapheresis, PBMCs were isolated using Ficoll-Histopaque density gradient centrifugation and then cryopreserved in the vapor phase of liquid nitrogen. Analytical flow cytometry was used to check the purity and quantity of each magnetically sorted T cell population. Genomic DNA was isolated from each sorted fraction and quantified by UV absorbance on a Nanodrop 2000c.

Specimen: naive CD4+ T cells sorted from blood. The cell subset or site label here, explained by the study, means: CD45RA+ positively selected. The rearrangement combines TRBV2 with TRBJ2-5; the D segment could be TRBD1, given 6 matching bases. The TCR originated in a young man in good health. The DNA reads TGTGCCAGCAGTTTTATCACAAGGGGGGAGACCCAGTACTTC. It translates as CASSFITRGETQYF.